The TCR beta chain under discussion was sequenced for a study of tumor-infiltrating lymphocytes in primary liver carcinoma. Study at large: The study reported T1-T3 N0M0 tumors spanning 4.2 to 10 cm.

Out of unsorted whole blood came the blood RNA, and germline DNA was extracted as well. This clonotype occurred many times. The V gene end was trimmed by 8 bases and the J gene end by 1 base; junction bases not matched to a gene: 4. CDR3 length: 13 residues. The template, about 550 ng total RNA, yielded TCR beta cDNA made with a constant-region primer. Generation of the TCR beta libraries relied on three nested multiplex PCR rounds using slightly modified ARM-PCR. Each of the first two PCR rounds ran approximately 10 cycles with TRBV1-TRBV30 forward and C-beta reverse primers. TCRdb fed the multiplex PCR reads into MiXCR, producing one record per CDR3 protein. The sample comprises about 200,000 distinct CDR3 sequences, almost 65% of which are singletons, and about 7.1% rests with the top ten.

The V and J genes are TRBV12-3 or TRBV12-4 and TRBJ2-5; 7 nucleotides line up with TRBD1. The receptor comes from a woman aged 55-69 years with primary liver carcinoma and hepatitis B virus infection. Sequenced input: peripheral blood. For the CDR3, the DNA is TGTGCCAGCGGTGACAGGGTCCAAGAGACCCAGTACTTC. Its translation is CASGDRVQETQYF.